The TCR beta chain under discussion was sequenced for a study of blood T cell repertoires in COVID-19. As for the study in general: The samples span acute and convalescent COVID-19 from the United States, Italy and Spain. PBMCs, B-cell-depleted T cells, or T cells provided the cDNA or gDNA that made up the material.

Germline V gives CDR1 MNHEY, CDR2 SVGEGT. The CDR3 is 14 residues long. V dropped 6 bases and J dropped 12; count of bases not matched to a gene: 11. How the authors handled the data: Amplification of reference gene primers was used by the study to estimate nucleated cell counts. Libraries were prepared by immunoSEQ multiplex PCR; TCRdb keeps only in-frame clonotypes and omits some of them. The DNA was the basis for D and trimming; V, J and clone size are from that table. The sample includes 150,000 to 200,000 clones, about 80% seen only once; the top ten take less than 5.5%. Adults between about 18 and 95 years of age took part from 24 US areas.

V usage is TRBV6-2 or TRBV6-3 and J usage is TRBJ2-3; 11 bases are a match to TRBD2. Material: PBMCs or T cells enriched from blood (not recorded which). The sequence was obtained from a woman aged 55-75 years with acute COVID-19. The CDR3 DNA reads TGTGCCAGCAGCCTGACTAGCGGGACGACCCGTCAGTATTTT. This translates into CASSLTSGTTRQYF.